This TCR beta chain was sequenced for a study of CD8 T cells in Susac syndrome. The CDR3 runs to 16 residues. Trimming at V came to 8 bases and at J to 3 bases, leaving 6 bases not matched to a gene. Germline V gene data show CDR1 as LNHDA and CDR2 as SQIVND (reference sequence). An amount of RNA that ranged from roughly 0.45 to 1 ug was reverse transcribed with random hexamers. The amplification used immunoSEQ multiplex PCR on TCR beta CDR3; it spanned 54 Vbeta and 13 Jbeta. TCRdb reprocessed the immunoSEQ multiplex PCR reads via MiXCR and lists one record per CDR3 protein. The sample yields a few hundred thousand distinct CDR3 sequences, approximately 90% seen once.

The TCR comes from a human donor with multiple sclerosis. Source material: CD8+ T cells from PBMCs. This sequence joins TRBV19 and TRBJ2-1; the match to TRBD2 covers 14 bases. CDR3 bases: TGTGCCAGTCAGGGACTAGCGGGAGAGCTCTACAATGAGCAGTTCTTC. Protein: CASQGLAGELYNEQFF.